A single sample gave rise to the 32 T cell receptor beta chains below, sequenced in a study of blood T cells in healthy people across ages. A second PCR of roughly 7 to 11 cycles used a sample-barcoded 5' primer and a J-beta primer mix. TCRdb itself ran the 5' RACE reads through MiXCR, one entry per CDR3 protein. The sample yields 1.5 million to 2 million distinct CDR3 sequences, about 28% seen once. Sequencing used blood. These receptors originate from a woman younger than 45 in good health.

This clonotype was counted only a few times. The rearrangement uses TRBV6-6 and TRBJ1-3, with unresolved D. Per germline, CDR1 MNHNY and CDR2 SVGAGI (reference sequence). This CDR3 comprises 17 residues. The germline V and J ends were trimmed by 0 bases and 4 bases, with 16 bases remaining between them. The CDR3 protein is CASSYSPDPEEGNTIYF. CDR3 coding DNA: TGTGCCAGCAGTTACTCCCCGGACCCTGAGGAGGGAAACACCATATATTTT.

The CDR3 sequence is CASTASGTLGMNTEAFF. As DNA, the CDR3 is TGTGCCAGCACCGCATCGGGAACTCTAGGCATGAACACTGAAGCTTTCTTT. The chain joins TRBV12-3 or TRBV12-4 to TRBJ1-1; D is unresolved. The CDR3 has 17 amino acids. The V end was cut by 7 bases, the J end by 0 bases, with 21 bases between.

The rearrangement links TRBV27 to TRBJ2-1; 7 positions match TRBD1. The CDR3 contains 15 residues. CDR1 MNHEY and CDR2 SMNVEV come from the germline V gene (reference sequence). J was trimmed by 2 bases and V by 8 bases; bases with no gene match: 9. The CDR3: CASLPGGRAYNEQFF. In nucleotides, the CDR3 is TGTGCCAGCCTTCCAGGGGGAAGGGCCTACAATGAGCAGTTCTTC.

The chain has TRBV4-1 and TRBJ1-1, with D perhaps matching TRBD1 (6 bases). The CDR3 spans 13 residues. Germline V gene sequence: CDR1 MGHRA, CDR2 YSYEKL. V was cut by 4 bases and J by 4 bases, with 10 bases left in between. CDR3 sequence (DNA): TGCGCCAGCAGCCGCACACAGGGCACTGAAGCTTTCTTT. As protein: CASSRTQGTEAFF.

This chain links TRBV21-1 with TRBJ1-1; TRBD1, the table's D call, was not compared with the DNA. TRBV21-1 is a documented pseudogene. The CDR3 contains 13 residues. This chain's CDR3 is CASSVGLRTEAFF. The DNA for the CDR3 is TGTGCCAGCAGCGTGGGGCTGCGGACTGAAGCTTTCTTT.

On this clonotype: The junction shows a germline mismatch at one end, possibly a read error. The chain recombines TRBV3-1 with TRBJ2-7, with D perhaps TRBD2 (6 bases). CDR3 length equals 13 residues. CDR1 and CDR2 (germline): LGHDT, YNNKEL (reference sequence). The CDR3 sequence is CAISQDAGYEQYF. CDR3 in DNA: TGTGCCATCAGCCAAGATGCGGGATACGAGCAGTACTTC.

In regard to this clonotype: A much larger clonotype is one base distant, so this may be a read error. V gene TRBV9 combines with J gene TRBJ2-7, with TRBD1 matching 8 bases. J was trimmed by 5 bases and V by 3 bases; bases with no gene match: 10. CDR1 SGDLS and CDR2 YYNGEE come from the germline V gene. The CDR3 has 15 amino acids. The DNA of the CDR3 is TGTGCCAGCAGCGGAGGGGACAGGAGTGTTGACGAGCAGTACTTC. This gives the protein CASSGGDRSVDEQYF.

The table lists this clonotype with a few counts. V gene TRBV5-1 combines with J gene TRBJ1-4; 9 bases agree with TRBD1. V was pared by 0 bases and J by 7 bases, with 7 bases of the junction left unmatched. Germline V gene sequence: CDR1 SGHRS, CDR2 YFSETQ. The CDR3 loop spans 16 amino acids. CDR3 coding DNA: TGCGCCAGCAGCTTGGATGCGGGACAGGGCTTTGAAAAACTGTTTTTT. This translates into CASSLDAGQGFEKLFF. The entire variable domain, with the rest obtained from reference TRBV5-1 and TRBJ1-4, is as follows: KAGVTQTPRYLIKTRGQQVTLSCSPISGHRSVSWYQQTPGQGLQFLFEYFSETQRNKGNFPGRFSGRQFSNSRSEMNVSTLELGDSALYLCASSLDAGQGFEKLFFGSGTQLSVL.

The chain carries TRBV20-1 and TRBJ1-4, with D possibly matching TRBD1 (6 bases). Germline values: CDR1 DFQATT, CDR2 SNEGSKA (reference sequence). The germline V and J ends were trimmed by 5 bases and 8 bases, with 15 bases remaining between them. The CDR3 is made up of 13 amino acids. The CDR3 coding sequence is TGCAGTGCTGGGGGCCAGAGGAGCGAAAAACTGTTTTTT. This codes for CSAGGQRSEKLFF.

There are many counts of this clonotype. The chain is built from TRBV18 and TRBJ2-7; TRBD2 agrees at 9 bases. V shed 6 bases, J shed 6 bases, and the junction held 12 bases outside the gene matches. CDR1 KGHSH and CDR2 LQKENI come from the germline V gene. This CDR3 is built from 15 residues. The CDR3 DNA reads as TGTGCCAGCTCGCTAGGACTAGCGTTCAAGTTCGAGCAGTACTTC. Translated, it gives CASSLGLAFKFEQYF.

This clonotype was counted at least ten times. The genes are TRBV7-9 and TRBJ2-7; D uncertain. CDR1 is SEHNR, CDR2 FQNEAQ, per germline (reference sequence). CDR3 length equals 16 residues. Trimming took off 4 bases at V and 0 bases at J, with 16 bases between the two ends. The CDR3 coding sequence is TGTGCCAGCAGCTCCGGACCGCACCACGGCTCCTACGAGCAGTACTTC. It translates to CASSSGPHHGSYEQYF.

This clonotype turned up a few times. CDR3 sequence: CASGLVRQVTSQDQPQHF. Written as DNA, the CDR3 is TGTGCTAGTGGTTTGGTACGGCAAGTCACTTCACAGGATCAGCCCCAGCATTTT. The chain recombines TRBV12-5 with TRBJ1-5, with D maybe TRBD1 (5 bases). Germline lookup yields CDR1 LGHNT and CDR2 FRNRAP. V was shortened by 0 bases and J by 5 bases, with 20 bases between the two germline ends. This CDR3 contains 18 residues.

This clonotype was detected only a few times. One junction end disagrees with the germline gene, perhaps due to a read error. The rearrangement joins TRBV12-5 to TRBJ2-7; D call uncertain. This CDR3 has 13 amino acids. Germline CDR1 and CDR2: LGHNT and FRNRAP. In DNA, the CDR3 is TGTGCTAGTGGTTTGGCCGCATACTACGAGCTGTACTTC. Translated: CASGLAAYYELYF.

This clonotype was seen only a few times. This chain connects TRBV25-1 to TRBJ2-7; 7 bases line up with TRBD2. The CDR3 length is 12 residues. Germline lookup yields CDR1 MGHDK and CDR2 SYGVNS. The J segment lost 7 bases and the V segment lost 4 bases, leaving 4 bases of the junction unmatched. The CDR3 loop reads CASSAPGREQYF. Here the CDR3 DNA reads TGTGCCAGCAGTGCCCCCGGGAGGGAGCAGTACTTC.

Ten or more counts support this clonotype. The CDR3 DNA reads TGCAGGACGGCCTCATCTACTGAAGCTTTCTTT. This sequence encodes CRTASSTEAFF. This sequence joins TRBV20-1 and TRBJ1-1; no firm D call. Germline V gene data show CDR1 as DFQATT and CDR2 as SNEGSKA (reference sequence). The length of the CDR3 is 11 residues.

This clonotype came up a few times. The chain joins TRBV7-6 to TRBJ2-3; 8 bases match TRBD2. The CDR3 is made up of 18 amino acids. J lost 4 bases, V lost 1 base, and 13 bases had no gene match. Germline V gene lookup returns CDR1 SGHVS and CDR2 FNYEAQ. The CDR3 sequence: CASSLGFVPSGSSDTQYF. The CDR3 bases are TGTGCCAGCAGCTTAGGTTTCGTGCCTAGCGGGTCGTCAGATACGCAGTATTTT.

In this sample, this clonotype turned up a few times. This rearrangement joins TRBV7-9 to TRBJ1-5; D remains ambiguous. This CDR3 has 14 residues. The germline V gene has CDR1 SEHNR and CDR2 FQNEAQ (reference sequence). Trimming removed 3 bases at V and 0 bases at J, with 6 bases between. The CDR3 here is CASSLQYSNQPQHF. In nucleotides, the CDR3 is TGTGCCAGCAGCTTGCAGTATAGCAATCAGCCCCAGCATTTT.

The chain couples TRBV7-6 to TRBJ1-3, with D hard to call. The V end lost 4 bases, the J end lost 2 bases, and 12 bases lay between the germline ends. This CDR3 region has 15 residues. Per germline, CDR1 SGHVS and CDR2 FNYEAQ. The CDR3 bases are TGTGCCAGCAGCTCGCACGCGGGAACTGGAAACACCATATATTTT. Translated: CASSSHAGTGNTIYF.

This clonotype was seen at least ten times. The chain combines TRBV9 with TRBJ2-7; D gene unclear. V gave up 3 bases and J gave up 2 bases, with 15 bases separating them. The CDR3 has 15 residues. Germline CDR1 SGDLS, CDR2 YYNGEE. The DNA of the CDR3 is TGTGCCAGCAGCGCCAACCCGGCGTCGGCCTACGAGCAGTACTTC. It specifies CASSANPASAYEQYF. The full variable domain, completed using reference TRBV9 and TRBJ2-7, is DSGVTQTPKHLITATGQRVTLRCSPRSGDLSVYWYQQSLDQGLQFLIQYYNGEERAKGNILERFSAQQFPDLHSELNLSSLELGDSALYFCASSANPASAYEQYFGPGTRLTVT.

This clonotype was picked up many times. CDR3 in DNA: TGTGCCAGCAGCTTCCGACTAGCGGGAGTTGATGAGCAGTTCTTC. Protein product: CASSFRLAGVDEQFF. The chain joins TRBV7-9 to TRBJ2-1; TRBD2 matches at 12 bases. Trimming cost V 3 bases and J 8 bases; bases outside gene matches: 5. The CDR3 spans 15 residues. Germline V gives CDR1 SEHNR, CDR2 FQNEAQ (reference sequence).

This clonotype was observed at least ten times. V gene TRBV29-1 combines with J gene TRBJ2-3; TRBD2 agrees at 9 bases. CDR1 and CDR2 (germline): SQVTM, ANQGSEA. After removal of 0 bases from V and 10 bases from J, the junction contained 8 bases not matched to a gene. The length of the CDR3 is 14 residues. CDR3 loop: CSVEDRGGGAAQYF. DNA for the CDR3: TGCAGCGTTGAAGATCGAGGCGGGGGGGCTGCGCAGTATTTT.

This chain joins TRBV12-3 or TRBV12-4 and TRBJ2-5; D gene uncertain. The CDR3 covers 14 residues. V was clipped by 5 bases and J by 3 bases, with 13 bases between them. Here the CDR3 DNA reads TGTGCCAGCAGTCTAGGACCCAATAAAGAGACCCAGTACTTC. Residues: CASSLGPNKETQYF.

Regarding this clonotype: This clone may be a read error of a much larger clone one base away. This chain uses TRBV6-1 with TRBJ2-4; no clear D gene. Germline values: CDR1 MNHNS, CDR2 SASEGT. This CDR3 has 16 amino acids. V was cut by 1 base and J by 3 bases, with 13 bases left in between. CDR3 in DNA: TGTGCCAGCAGTGAAGTGACCAACCTGGTCAAAAACATTCAGTACTTC. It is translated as CASSEVTNLVKNIQYF.

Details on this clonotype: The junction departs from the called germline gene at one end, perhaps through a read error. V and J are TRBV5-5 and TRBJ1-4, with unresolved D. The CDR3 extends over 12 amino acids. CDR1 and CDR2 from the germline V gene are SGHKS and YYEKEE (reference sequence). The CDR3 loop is CASSFLNEELFF. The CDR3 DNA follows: TGTGCCAGCAGCTTCCTTAATGAAGAACTGTTTTTT.

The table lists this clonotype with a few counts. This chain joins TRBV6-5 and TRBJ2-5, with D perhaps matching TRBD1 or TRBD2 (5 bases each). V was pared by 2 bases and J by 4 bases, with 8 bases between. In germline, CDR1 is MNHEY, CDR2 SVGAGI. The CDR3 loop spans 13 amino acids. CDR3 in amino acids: CASSYQRGETQYF. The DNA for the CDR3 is TGTGCCAGCAGTTACCAGAGGGGAGAGACCCAGTACTTC.

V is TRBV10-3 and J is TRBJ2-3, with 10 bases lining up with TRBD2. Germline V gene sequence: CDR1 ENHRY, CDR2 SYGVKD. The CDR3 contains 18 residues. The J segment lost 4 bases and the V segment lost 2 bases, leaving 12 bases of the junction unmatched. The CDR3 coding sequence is TGTGCCATCAGTGAGCCCCCCCAAAGCGGGAGGGCCTCAGATACGCAGTATTTT. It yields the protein CAISEPPQSGRASDTQYF.

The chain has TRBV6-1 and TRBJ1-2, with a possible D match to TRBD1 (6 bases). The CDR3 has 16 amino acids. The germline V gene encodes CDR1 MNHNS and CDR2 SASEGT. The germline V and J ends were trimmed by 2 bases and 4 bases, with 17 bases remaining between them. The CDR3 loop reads CASSELQQGTFYGYTF. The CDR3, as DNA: TGTGCCAGCAGTGAATTGCAACAGGGCACCTTCTATGGCTACACCTTC.

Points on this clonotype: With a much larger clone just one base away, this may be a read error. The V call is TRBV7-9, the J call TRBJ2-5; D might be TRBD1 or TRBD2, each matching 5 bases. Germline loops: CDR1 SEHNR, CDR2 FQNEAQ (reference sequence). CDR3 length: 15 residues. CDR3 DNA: TGTGCCAGCAGCTCCGTCGGGGCCTTCCAAGAGGCCCAGTACTTC. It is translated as CASSSVGAFQEAQYF.

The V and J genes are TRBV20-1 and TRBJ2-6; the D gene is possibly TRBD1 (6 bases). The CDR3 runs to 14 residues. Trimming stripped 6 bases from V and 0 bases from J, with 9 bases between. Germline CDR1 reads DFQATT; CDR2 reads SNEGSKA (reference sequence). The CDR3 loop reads CSAADSSGANVLTF. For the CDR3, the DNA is TGCAGTGCCGCGGACAGCTCTGGGGCCAACGTCCTGACTTTC.

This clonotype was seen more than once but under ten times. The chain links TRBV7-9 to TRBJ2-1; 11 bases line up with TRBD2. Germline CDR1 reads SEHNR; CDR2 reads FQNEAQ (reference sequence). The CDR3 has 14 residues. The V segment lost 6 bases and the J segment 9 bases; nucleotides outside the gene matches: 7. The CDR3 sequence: CASREGTSGGEQFF. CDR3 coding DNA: TGTGCCAGCAGGGAGGGGACTAGCGGAGGTGAGCAGTTCTTC.

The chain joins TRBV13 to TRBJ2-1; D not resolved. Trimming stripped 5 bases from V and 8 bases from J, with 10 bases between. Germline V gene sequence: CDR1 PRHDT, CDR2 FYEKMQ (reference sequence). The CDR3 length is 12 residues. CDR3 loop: CASSAYQDEQFF. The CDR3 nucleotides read TGTGCCAGCAGCGCCTATCAGGATGAGCAGTTCTTC.

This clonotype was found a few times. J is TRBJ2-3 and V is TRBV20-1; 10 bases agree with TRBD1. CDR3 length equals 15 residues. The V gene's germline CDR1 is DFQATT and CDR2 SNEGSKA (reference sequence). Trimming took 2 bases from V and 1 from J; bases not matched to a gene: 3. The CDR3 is CSARPDRGRTDTQYF. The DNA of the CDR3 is TGCAGTGCTAGACCTGACAGGGGGCGCACAGATACGCAGTATTTT.